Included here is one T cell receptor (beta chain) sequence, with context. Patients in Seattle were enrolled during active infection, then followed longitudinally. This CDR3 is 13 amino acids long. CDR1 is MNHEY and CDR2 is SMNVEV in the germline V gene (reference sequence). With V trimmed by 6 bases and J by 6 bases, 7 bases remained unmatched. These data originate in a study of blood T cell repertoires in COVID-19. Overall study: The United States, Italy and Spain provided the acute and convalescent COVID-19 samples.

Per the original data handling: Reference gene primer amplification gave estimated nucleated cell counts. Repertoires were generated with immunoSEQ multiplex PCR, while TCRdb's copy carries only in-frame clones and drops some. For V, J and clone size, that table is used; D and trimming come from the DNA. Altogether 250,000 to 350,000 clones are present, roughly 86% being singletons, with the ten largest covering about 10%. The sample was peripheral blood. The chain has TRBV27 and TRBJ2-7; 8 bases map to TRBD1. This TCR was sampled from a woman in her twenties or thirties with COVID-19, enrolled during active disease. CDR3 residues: CASRLDRVGEQYF. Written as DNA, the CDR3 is TGTGCCAGCAGATTGGACAGGGTCGGCGAGCAGTACTTC.